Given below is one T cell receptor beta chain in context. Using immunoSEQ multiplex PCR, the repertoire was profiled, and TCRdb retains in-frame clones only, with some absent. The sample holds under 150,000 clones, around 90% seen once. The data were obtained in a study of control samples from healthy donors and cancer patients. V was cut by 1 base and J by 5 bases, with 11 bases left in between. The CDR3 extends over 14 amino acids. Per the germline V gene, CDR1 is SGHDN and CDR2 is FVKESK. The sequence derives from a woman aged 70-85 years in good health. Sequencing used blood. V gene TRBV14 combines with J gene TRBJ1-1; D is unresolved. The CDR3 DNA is TGTGCCAGCAGCCAAGCGGGGTCGAGAACTGAAGCTTTCTTT. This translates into CASSQAGSRTEAFF.